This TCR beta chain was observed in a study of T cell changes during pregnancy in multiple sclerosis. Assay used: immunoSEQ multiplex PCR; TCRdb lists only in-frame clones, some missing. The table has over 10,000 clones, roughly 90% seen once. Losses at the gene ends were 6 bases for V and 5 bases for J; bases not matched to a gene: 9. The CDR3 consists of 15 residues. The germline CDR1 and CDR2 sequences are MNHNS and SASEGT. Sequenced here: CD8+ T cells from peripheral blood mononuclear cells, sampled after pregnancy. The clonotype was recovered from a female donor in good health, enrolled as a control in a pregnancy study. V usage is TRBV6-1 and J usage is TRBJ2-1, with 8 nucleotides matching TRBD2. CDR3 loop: CASRDGRGVDNEQFF. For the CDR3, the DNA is TGTGCCAGCAGGGATGGGCGGGGGGTGGACAATGAGCAGTTCTTC.